These 23 T cell receptor beta chains share one sample of origin, sequenced in a study of shared clonotypes between healthy human individuals. Measured with immunoSEQ multiplex PCR; TCRdb has only the in-frame clones, and not every one. The data hold 450,000 to 500,000 clones, with about 85% observed a single time. The sequenced material came from PBMCs. The receptors come from a middle-aged woman in good health. Some clones in this sample may be carry-over from other donors' samples.

V gene TRBV9 combines with J gene TRBJ1-2, with D uncertain. V was trimmed by 6 bases and J by 6 bases, leaving 24 bases between them. This CDR3 spans 16 amino acids. CDR1 and CDR2 (germline): SGDLS, YYNGEE. CDR3 protein: CASTSSAPSGSHGYTF. In DNA form, the CDR3 reads TGTGCCAGCACCTCCTCAGCCCCATCTGGGTCTCATGGCTACACCTTC.

This sequence joins TRBV25-1 and TRBJ1-4, with TRBD1 matching over 8 bases. This CDR3 is built from 15 residues. V shed 3 bases, J shed 4 bases, and the junction held 4 bases outside the gene matches. The V gene's germline CDR1 is MGHDK and CDR2 SYGVNS. The CDR3 loop is CASSEPGGGNEKLFF. The CDR3 DNA follows: TGTGCCAGCAGTGAGCCAGGGGGCGGTAATGAAAAACTGTTTTTT.

The V and J genes are TRBV18 and TRBJ1-1; 7 nucleotides align to TRBD1. V dropped 8 bases and J dropped 1; count of bases not matched to a gene: 7. Germline lookup yields CDR1 KGHSH and CDR2 LQKENI. This CDR3 is 14 amino acids long. The DNA of the CDR3 is TGTGCCAGCAGGGCCAGGGGGTGGAACACTGAAGCTTTCTTT. Protein: CASRARGWNTEAFF.

This clone was counted ten times or more. Other DNA sequences within the sample encode an identical CDR3. This chain connects TRBV9 to TRBJ2-7; D possibly corresponds to TRBD1 (6 bases). Germline V gives CDR1 SGDLS, CDR2 YYNGEE. The CDR3 is 14 amino acids. V was clipped by 4 bases and J by 7 bases, with 18 bases between them. The CDR3: CASSSSQGSREQYF. As DNA, the CDR3 is TGTGCCAGCAGCTCCAGCCAGGGGTCGAGGGAGCAGTACTTC.

J is TRBJ2-7 and V is TRBV30; D is tentatively TRBD1 or TRBD2 (5 bases each). This CDR3 is 14 amino acids long. The V and J ends lost 2 bases and 2 bases respectively, with 13 bases between them. The germline V gene has CDR1 GTSNPN and CDR2 SVGIG (reference sequence). CDR3 in DNA: TGTGCCTGGAGTAGGGGAGTTTCTACCTACGAGCAGTACTTC. It is translated as CAWSRGVSTYEQYF.

The chain is built from TRBV5-1 and TRBJ2-7; 7 bases map to TRBD1. V dropped 2 bases and J dropped 3; count of bases not matched to a gene: 5. The CDR3 extends over 14 amino acids. Germline V gene sequence: CDR1 SGHRS, CDR2 YFSETQ. The DNA of the CDR3 is TGCGCCAGCAGCTTTACAGGGGAAGTCTACGAGCAGTACTTC. Protein sequence: CASSFTGEVYEQYF. The full variable domain, with the rest looked up from reference TRBV5-1 and TRBJ2-7, is KAGVTQTPRYLIKTRGQQVTLSCSPISGHRSVSWYQQTPGQGLQFLFEYFSETQRNKGNFPGRFSGRQFSNSRSEMNVSTLELGDSALYLCASSFTGEVYEQYFGPGTRLTVT.

This clone was found once. No conserved phenylalanine or tryptophan is present at the end of the CDR3, so a read error is the likely explanation. The V and J genes are TRBV4-1 and TRBJ1-3; TRBD1 matches at 11 bases. Germline lookup yields CDR1 MGHRA and CDR2 YSYEKL. This CDR3 is built from 16 residues. The CDR3 reads CASSLDRGLSVNTIYL. The CDR3 DNA follows: TGCGCCAGCAGCCTGGACAGGGGGCTCTCTGTAAACACCATATATCTT.

The V and J genes are TRBV19 and TRBJ2-7; TRBD2 aligns across 7 bases. Germline assignment: CDR1 LNHDA and CDR2 SQIVND (reference sequence). This CDR3 is 12 amino acids long. Trimming took 5 bases from V and 12 from J; bases not matched to a gene: 10. CDR3 DNA: TGTGCCAGTAGTCCCCTCCGGGGGAGGGTGTACTTC. It specifies CASSPLRGRVYF.

About this clone: A far larger clone is one nucleotide away, so this likely arose from a read error. The chain combines TRBV7-3 with TRBJ2-7; D possibly corresponds to TRBD2 (5 bases). Trimming stripped 1 base from V and 6 bases from J, with 10 bases between. Looked up from germline, CDR1 is SGHTA and CDR2 is FQGTGA. This CDR3 is 13 amino acids long. The CDR3 bases are TGTGCCAGCAGCTTAAGCGAGGGAGCCGAGCAGTACTTC. Translating it yields CASSLSEGAEQYF.

This chain links TRBV30 with TRBJ1-3; weak D call: TRBD1 (5 bases). The CDR3 runs 16 residues. CDR1 and CDR2 (germline): GTSNPN, SVGIG (reference sequence). The V gene lost 2 bases and the J gene lost 0 bases, with 14 bases spanning the gap. CDR3 nucleotides: TGTGCCTGGAGTTTAGGGACTCCTAGCTCTGGAAACACCATATATTTT. Protein sequence: CAWSLGTPSSGNTIYF. Variable domain in full (rest from reference TRBV30 and TRBJ1-3): SQTIHQWPATLVQPVGSPLSLECTVEGTSNPNLYWYRQAAGRGLQLLFYSVGIGQISSEVPQNLSASRPQDRQFILSSKKLLLSDSGFYLCAWSLGTPSSGNTIYFGEGSWLTVV.

The V call is TRBV5-8, the J call TRBJ1-5; D is uncertain. The V end lost 6 bases, the J end lost 0 bases, and 16 bases lay between the germline ends. Germline CDR1 reads SGHTS; CDR2 reads YDEGEE. The CDR3 loop spans 16 amino acids. CDR3 in amino acids: CASNPSYSYSNQPQHF. In DNA form, the CDR3 reads TGTGCCAGCAACCCGTCCTACTCTTATAGCAATCAGCCCCAGCATTTT.

Of note for this clone: With a far larger clone one base away, a read error is the likely cause. The V and J genes are TRBV5-1 and TRBJ2-7, with TRBD2 matching over 9 bases. CDR3 length: 15 residues. Germline loops: CDR1 SGHRS, CDR2 YFSETQ. The CDR3 spells CASSSGLALSYDQYF. CDR3 sequence (DNA): TGCGCCAGCAGCTCCGGACTAGCGTTATCCTACGATCAGTACTTC.

J is TRBJ1-1 and V is TRBV5-6; D is undetermined. Trimming stripped 2 bases from V and 0 bases from J, with 8 bases between. The CDR3 spans 14 residues. The germline V gene encodes CDR1 SGHDT and CDR2 YYEEEE. This chain's CDR3 is CASSFLSLNTEAFF. DNA for the CDR3: TGTGCCAGCAGCTTTCTCAGTTTGAACACTGAAGCTTTCTTT.

The genes are TRBV27 and TRBJ2-3; D not resolved. The germline gives CDR1 MNHEY, CDR2 SMNVEV (reference sequence). The CDR3 extends over 13 amino acids. Trimming cost V 6 bases and J 2 bases, with 9 bases left between them. CDR3 sequence: CASRYRPTDTQYF. The CDR3 bases are TGTGCCAGCAGATACAGACCCACAGATACGCAGTATTTT.

This chain connects TRBV9 to TRBJ1-1; weak D call: TRBD1 (5 bases). Germline loops: CDR1 SGDLS, CDR2 YYNGEE. This CDR3 spans 13 amino acids. The V end was cut by 4 bases, the J end by 3 bases, with 10 bases between. This CDR3 is CASSSGTYTEAFF. The CDR3 DNA sequence: TGTGCCAGCAGCTCCGGGACGTACACTGAAGCTTTCTTT.

The rearrangement joins TRBV30 to TRBJ2-1; D might be TRBD1 (5 bases). From germline, CDR1 is GTSNPN and CDR2 SVGIG (reference sequence). V was cut by 5 bases and J by 9 bases, with 17 bases left in between. This CDR3 region has 13 residues. CDR3 DNA: TGTGCCTGGGCAGGGTTCGTGTGGGGTGAGCAGTTCTTC. It translates to CAWAGFVWGEQFF.

This clone has a single count. A single base is all that separates this from a far larger clone, so a read error is likely. Additional DNA sequences in this sample encode the identical CDR3. V gene TRBV15 combines with J gene TRBJ1-1; D is unresolved. Germline values: CDR1 LNHNV, CDR2 YYDKDF (reference sequence). Trimming cost V 6 bases and J 4 bases, with 15 bases left between them. The CDR3 runs 14 residues. CDR3 amino acids: CATRSGRVATEAFF. In DNA, the CDR3 is TGTGCCACCAGAAGTGGGAGAGTGGCCACTGAAGCTTTCTTT.

V and J are TRBV7-9 and TRBJ1-1, with a weak D call TRBD1 (6 bases). The CDR3 is made up of 15 amino acids. In germline, CDR1 is SEHNR, CDR2 FQNEAQ (reference sequence). The V end lost 5 bases, the J end lost 7 bases, and 20 bases lay between the germline ends. The CDR3 region is CASSPGWGGAVEAFF. The CDR3 DNA is TGTGCCAGCAGCCCAGGTTGGGGGGGCGCGGTTGAAGCTTTCTTT.

J is TRBJ1-2 and V is TRBV30; D not certain. The V gene's germline CDR1 is GTSNPN and CDR2 SVGIG (reference sequence). Between the trimmed V and J ends, which lost 4 bases and 8 bases, there was a span of 20 bases. The CDR3 totals 14 residues. The DNA of the CDR3 is TGTGCCTGGAACGGGCAGGTACTGAGTTTGGGCTACACCTTC. Translation: CAWNGQVLSLGYTF.

V gene TRBV4-1 combines with J gene TRBJ1-4, with D tentatively TRBD1 (5 bases). The CDR3 totals 16 residues. Germline V lookup: CDR1 MGHRA, CDR2 YSYEKL. The V end lost 0 bases, the J end lost 10 bases, and 18 bases lay between the germline ends. The CDR3 DNA reads as TGCGCCAGCAGCCAAGAGGGGGGAAACTTTCTAGGAAAACTGTTTTTT. Translated: CASSQEGGNFLGKLFF.

The genes are TRBV4-2 and TRBJ1-6; perhaps TRBD1 as D (6 bases). V lost 3 bases, J lost 7 bases, and 13 bases lay in between. The CDR3 extends over 15 amino acids. CDR1 is LGHNA and CDR2 is YNFKEQ in the germline V gene. The CDR3, as DNA: TGTGCCAGCAGCCAGTTCGGACAGAGCAATTCACCCCTCCACTTT. Its translation is CASSQFGQSNSPLHF.

About this clone itself: A much larger clone is a single base away; this may be a read error. The gene calls are TRBV28 and TRBJ1-5, with D possibly matching TRBD1 (5 bases). CDR1 and CDR2 (germline): MDHEN, SYDVKM. This CDR3 has 15 residues. The chain's CDR3 is CASSPDSYSNRPQHF. In nucleotides, the CDR3 is TGTGCCAGCAGTCCCGACAGCTATAGCAATCGGCCCCAGCATTTT. The full variable domain, its missing parts supplied by reference TRBV28 and TRBJ1-5, is DVKVTQSSRYLVKRTGEKVFLECVQDMDHENMFWYRQDPGLGLRLIYFSYDVKMKEKGDIPEGYSVSREKKERFSLILESASTNQTSMYLCASSPDSYSNRPQHFGDGTRLSIL.

The CDR3 spells CASSYLGGTGKHEAYEQYF. The DNA of the CDR3 is TGTGCCAGCAGCTACTTGGGGGGGACAGGGAAACACGAGGCCTACGAGCAGTACTTC. The chain couples TRBV11-2 to TRBJ2-7; TRBD1 aligns across 9 bases. The V gene's germline CDR1 is SGHAT and CDR2 FQNNGV. This CDR3 is built from 19 residues. Trimming took 4 bases from V and 2 from J; bases not matched to a gene: 18.